This T cell receptor (beta chain) is drawn from a study of regulatory T cells in long-lasting Graves disease. General study results and limits: Segments TRBV28, TRBJ1-2 and TRBJ2-5 showed preferential usage in persistent disease.

The sample's time point: persistent/refractory GD, antithyroid drugs over 5 years with positive TRAb. The TCR library used RNA extracted from PBMCs. The EDTA tubes were filled with about 9 milliliters of drawn peripheral blood. The TCR beta library used iRepertoire HTBI primers with Arm-PCR amplification of CDR3. TCRdb processed the multiplex PCR reads anew with MiXCR; each CDR3 protein has one entry. The table lists 500,000 to 800,000 distinct CDR3 sequences, about 30% of them singletons. Trimming cost V 3 bases and J 3 bases, with 9 bases left between them. The CDR3 contains 13 residues. This clonotype occurred a few times. Its antigen is as yet unknown.

The gene calls are TRBV12-3 or TRBV12-4 and TRBJ2-7; TRBD1 is a possible D gene (6 bases). The sequence derives from a female donor with Graves disease. The starting material was peripheral blood mononuclear cells (PBMCs), obtained when the disease was refractory, from a patient treated with antithyroid drugs. This chain's CDR3 is CASSFTGYYEQYF. CDR3 sequence (DNA): TGTGCCAGCAGTTTTACAGGGTACTACGAGCAGTACTTC.